This entry lists 26 T cell receptor beta chains sequenced from one sample in a study of T cells in women clearing cervical HPV infection. This table comes from immunoSEQ multiplex PCR, and its TCRdb copy is limited to in-frame clones, with some not included. The sample has tens of thousands of clones. The sequenced material came from blood buffy coat. These TCRs come from a woman between 18 and 75 years old with a cervical HPV16 infection that either progressed to CIN3+ or cleared (not recorded which).

The CDR3 bases that were read are TGTGCCAGCAGTGGGGACTTTCAAGAGACG. Its translation: CASSGDFQET. The CDR3 in its entirety is CASSGDFQETQYF. This chain joins TRBV6-1 and TRBJ2-3, with a possible D match to TRBD2 (6 bases). The read stops 3 residues short of the end of the CDR3; the missing end is completed from the germline J gene. The CDR3 consists of 13 residues. Per the germline V gene, CDR1 is MNHNS and CDR2 is SASEGT.

Remarks on this clone: Germline is not matched at one junction end, which may reflect a read error. From the germline J gene comes the end of the CDR3, since the read stops 3 residues before it. This chain uses TRBV7-3 with TRBJ2-1; D gene unclear. Germline CDR1 is SGHTA and CDR2 is FQGTGA. This CDR3 region has 11 residues. The sequenced part of the CDR3 DNA is TGTCCCAGCAGCCAAAACAATGAG. Translation gives CPSSQNNE. The entire CDR3 protein is CPSSQNNEQFF.

As regards this clone: The CDR3 is cut off 3 residues early in the read; its end comes from the germline J gene. J is TRBJ2-3 and V is TRBV20-1, with 7 bases fitting TRBD2. V was clipped by 5 bases and J by 7 bases; unmatched bases: 18. Germline V gene sequence: CDR1 DFQATT, CDR2 SNEGSKA (reference sequence). The CDR3 has 16 residues. Partial CDR3 DNA: TGCAGTGCTCCACCCTTCCTAGCGGTGAGACCTTATACG. Translating gives CSAPPFLAVRPYT. The whole CDR3 sequence reads CSAPPFLAVRPYTQYF.

Concerning this clone itself: The CDR3 end is not reached by the read, which stops 3 residues before it; the germline J gene fills it in. The chain uses TRBV2 and TRBJ2-3; possible D gene TRBD2, 6 bases. Germline loops: CDR1 SNHLY, CDR2 FYNNEI. The CDR3 is 11 amino acids. Trimming removed 11 bases from V and 7 bases from J, with 13 bases in between. CDR3 sequence: CACGMLNTQYF. The CDR3 bases that were read are TGTGCCTGCGGGATGTTGAATACG.

The CDR3 bases that were read are TGTGCCAGCTCACCGGACAGGGCGAACACTGAA. The encoded protein is CASSPDRANTE. The whole CDR3 sequence is CASSPDRANTEAFF. This rearrangement joins TRBV18 to TRBJ1-1, with 8 bases that match TRBD1. The sequence runs out 3 residues before the end of the CDR3; the remainder is reconstructed from the germline J gene. Germline V gene data show CDR1 as KGHSH and CDR2 as LQKENI. CDR3 size: 14 residues. The trim removed 3 bases at V and 1 base at J, leaving 1 base unmatched.

Worth noting for this clone: The read is 3 residues too short to cover the CDR3 end, so that end is filled in from the germline J gene. V is TRBV6-2 or TRBV6-3 and J is TRBJ2-7; 10 bases align to TRBD2. This CDR3 is built from 14 residues. Germline trimming cut 4 bases from V and 3 bases from J; bases unmatched to any gene: 3. Germline V gene data show CDR1 as MNHEY and CDR2 as SVGEGT. CDR3 protein: CASSSSGSDYEQYF. The covered CDR3 bases are TGTGCCAGCAGTTCTAGCGGGAGCGACTACGAG.

This CDR3 reads CASSFGGRTGELFF. The DNA read from the CDR3 is TGTGCCAGCAGCTTTGGGGGCCGGACCGGGGAG. This rearrangement joins TRBV7-6 to TRBJ2-2; D is possibly TRBD1 (6 bases). The CDR3 extends 3 residues past the end of the read, so its final part is completed from the germline J gene. Trimming removed 3 bases from V and 5 bases from J, with 10 bases in between. The length of the CDR3 is 14 residues. Germline values: CDR1 SGHVS, CDR2 FNYEAQ.

About this clone: Sequencing ends 3 residues short of the CDR3 end; the germline J gene provides the rest. The rearrangement uses TRBV29-1 and TRBJ1-2; D may be TRBD1 (5 bases). CDR1 is SQVTM, CDR2 ANQGSEA, per germline. Trimming left V 3 bases short and J 7 bases short, with 9 bases between. The CDR3 loop spans 11 amino acids. Here the CDR3 reads CSVDRASGYTF. CDR3 DNA (partial): TGCAGCGTTGACAGGGCCTCTGGC.

A note on this clone: The CDR3 goes on 3 residues after the read ends, and that part is filled in from the germline J gene. V is TRBV30 and J is TRBJ2-3; 12 nucleotides align to TRBD2. V was clipped by 4 bases and J by 2 bases; unmatched bases: 4. The CDR3 sequence is 15 residues long. Per germline, CDR1 GTSNPN and CDR2 SVGIG (reference sequence). This chain's CDR3 is CAWKRTSGATDTQYF. CDR3 DNA, as far as it was read: TGTGCCTGGAAAAGGACTAGCGGGGCCACAGATACG.

Turning to this clone: With the read ending 3 residues before the CDR3 end, the germline J gene is used to fill in that end. At the DNA level, this CDR3 is encoded by other sequences in the same sample as well. The V call is TRBV18, the J call TRBJ2-3; D is unclear. This CDR3 region has 16 residues. Per the germline V gene, CDR1 is KGHSH and CDR2 is LQKENI. The CDR3 bases that were read are TGTGCCAGCTCGCCCCCGGTTTATTCCTCCCAAGAGACG. Its protein product is CASSPPVYSSQET. The whole CDR3 is CASSPPVYSSQETQYF.

Turning to this clone: The sequence runs out 3 residues before the end of the CDR3; the remainder is reconstructed from the germline J gene. The gene calls are TRBV7-9 and TRBJ1-1; D gene unclear. Trimming shortened V by 2 bases and J by 7 bases, and 2 bases separated the two germline ends. The CDR3 contains 10 residues. CDR1 SEHNR and CDR2 FQNEAQ come from the germline V gene (reference sequence). The DNA read from the CDR3 is TGTGCCAGCAGCTTATATGAA. Encoded protein: CASSLYE. The full CDR3 protein is CASSLYEAFF.

In the case of this clone: The read gets to within 3 residues of the CDR3 end, and the germline J gene fills in the rest. The J gene is TRBJ1-3, the V gene TRBV19; D not resolved. The germline V gene has CDR1 LNHDA and CDR2 SQIVND (reference sequence). The CDR3 is 13 amino acids. Trimming pared 10 bases from V and 4 bases from J, leaving 14 bases between. The CDR3 loop reads CATSEITGNTIYF. CDR3 DNA (partial): TGTGCCACCTCAGAAATAACGGGAAACACC.

Remarks on this clone: The observed sequence ends 3 residues before the CDR3 terminus, with the missing tail filled in from the germline J gene. The gene calls are TRBV7-9 and TRBJ2-2, with 7 bases aligning to TRBD1. This CDR3 has 15 amino acids. Germline V gives CDR1 SEHNR, CDR2 FQNEAQ (reference sequence). The CDR3 bases that were read are TGTGCCAGCAGCCACGCCCTACAGGGGTTGGAAAAG. The encoded protein is CASSHALQGLEK. The complete CDR3 sequence is CASSHALQGLEKLFF.

The sequenced part of the CDR3 DNA is TGTGCCAGCCCTATTGGCGGGAGAGGCTACAATGAG. Translating gives CASPIGGRGYNE. The whole CDR3 sequence reads CASPIGGRGYNEQFF. V gene TRBV2 combines with J gene TRBJ2-1, with 7 nucleotides matching TRBD2. The read halts 3 residues ahead of the CDR3 end, with the missing end drawn from the germline J gene. The ends lost 8 bases at V and 3 bases at J; junction bases unmatched: 10. CDR1 is SNHLY and CDR2 is FYNNEI in the germline V gene. This CDR3 is built from 15 residues.

About this clone: An end of the junction does not agree with germline; a read error may underlie this. The read finishes 3 residues shy of the CDR3 end, and the germline J gene is used to complete it. This chain uses TRBV7-7 with TRBJ2-1; 9 nucleotides line up with TRBD2. The CDR3 length is 15 residues. Germline V gives CDR1 SSHAT, CDR2 FNYEAQ (reference sequence). CDR3 loop: CASSDTSGPYNEQFF. The CDR3 bases that were read are TGTGCTAGCAGCGACACTAGCGGGCCTTACAATGAG.

As to this clone: A junction end diverges from the germline sequence, so it may reflect a read error. The CDR3 extends 3 residues past the end of the read, so its final part is completed from the germline J gene. This sequence joins TRBV19 and TRBJ1-1; 8 bases agree with TRBD1. The CDR3 has 16 residues. Germline CDR1 LNHDA, CDR2 SQIVND (reference sequence). The CDR3 reads CAGSILPGTGNTEAFF. The part of the CDR3 DNA that was read is TGTGCCGGTAGTATACTGCCAGGGACAGGGAACACTGAA.

A note on this clone: The sequence runs out 3 residues before the end of the CDR3; the remainder is reconstructed from the germline J gene. The genes are TRBV23-1 and TRBJ2-1; 10 bases agree with TRBD2. TRBV23-1 is an ORF for which the function is uncertain. J lost 7 bases, V lost 9 bases, and 6 bases had no gene match. CDR3 length: 13 residues. The CDR3 loop is CAREAGGRNEQFF. The part of the CDR3 DNA that was read is TGCGCCAGAGAAGCGGGAGGGAGAAATGAG.

A note on this clone: The sequence runs out 3 residues before the end of the CDR3; the remainder is reconstructed from the germline J gene. V is TRBV5-1 and J is TRBJ2-3; TRBD1 matches at 7 bases. CDR3 length equals 14 residues. Unmatched junction bases numbered 3, after V lost 3 bases and J lost 2 bases. Germline V gene sequence: CDR1 SGHRS, CDR2 YFSETQ. The sequenced part of the CDR3 DNA is TGCGCCAGCAGCTCTGGACAGGCCACAGATACG. Translated, it gives CASSSGQATDT. The whole CDR3 reads CASSSGQATDTQYF.

As regards this clone: The read stops 3 residues short of the end of the CDR3; the missing end is completed from the germline J gene. The chain recombines TRBV18 with TRBJ2-2, with D possibly being TRBD1 or TRBD2 (5 bases each). CDR3 length: 14 residues. Germline-derived CDR1 and CDR2 are KGHSH and LQKENI. Incomplete CDR3 DNA: TGTGCCAGCTCACCCGCAGGGAGAAATTCACCG. Protein sequence: CASSPAGRNSP. The whole CDR3 protein reads CASSPAGRNSPLFF.

As regards this clone: The sequenced fragment ends 3 residues before the CDR3 boundary, so the rest is inferred from the germline J gene. The rearrangement joins TRBV9 to TRBJ2-7, with D tentatively TRBD1 (5 bases). The CDR3 loop spans 14 amino acids. V lost 0 bases, J lost 3 bases, and 10 bases lay in between. Per germline, CDR1 SGDLS and CDR2 YYNGEE. This CDR3 reads CASSVDQGNYEQYF. The part of the CDR3 DNA that was read is TGTGCCAGCAGCGTAGATCAGGGTAACTACGAG.

As concerns this clone: The read ends 3 residues before the CDR3 terminus; that terminus is restored from the germline J gene. This chain connects TRBV30 to TRBJ1-5; 7 bases align to TRBD1. The CDR3 spans 14 residues. Germline V lookup: CDR1 GTSNPN, CDR2 SVGIG (reference sequence). With 2 bases clipped from V and 3 bases from J, the junction kept 4 bases outside the gene matches. The part of the CDR3 DNA that was read is TGTGCCTGGAGTATGGGACAGTACAATCAGCCC. Translated: CAWSMGQYNQP. The full CDR3 is CAWSMGQYNQPQHF.

In the case of this clone: Read coverage stops 3 residues before the CDR3 terminus; the germline J gene supplies the remainder. The chain has TRBV19 and TRBJ1-2; weak D call: TRBD1 (6 bases). The CDR3 covers 13 residues. The germline V gene encodes CDR1 LNHDA and CDR2 SQIVND (reference sequence). The DNA read from the CDR3 is TGTGCCAGTCCCCAGGACAGTAGGAATGAG. This sequence encodes CASPQDSRNE. The complete CDR3 protein is CASPQDSRNEYTF.

The covered CDR3 bases are TGTGCCAGCAGCCCAAAGGGGGCAGATACG. Its protein product is CASSPKGADT. From start to end, the CDR3 is CASSPKGADTQYF. The V and J genes are TRBV5-4 and TRBJ2-3, with D perhaps TRBD1 (6 bases). The sequenced fragment ends 3 residues before the CDR3 boundary, so the rest is inferred from the germline J gene. V was trimmed by 4 bases and J by 4 bases, leaving 10 bases between them. The CDR3 runs 13 residues. Germline V gene lookup returns CDR1 SGHNT and CDR2 YYREEE (reference sequence).

As regards this clone: The read ends 3 residues before the CDR3 terminus; that terminus is restored from the germline J gene. The chain carries TRBV7-2 and TRBJ2-7, with a tentative D call TRBD1 (5 bases). Trimming took 5 bases from V and 5 from J, leaving 19 bases between them. The germline gives CDR1 SGHTA, CDR2 FQGNSA. The CDR3 has 15 residues. The CDR3 bases that were read are TGTGCCAGCAGCCCAAAGGGGATAGGTATGAACGAG. This encodes CASSPKGIGMNE. The entire CDR3 protein reads CASSPKGIGMNEQYF.

Note on this clone: The read ends 3 residues early relative to the CDR3; the germline J gene fills the gap. This chain links TRBV7-8 with TRBJ2-2; D gene unclear. This CDR3 contains 14 residues. Germline values: CDR1 SGHVS, CDR2 FQNEAQ. The V and J ends lost 1 base and 1 base respectively, with 4 bases between them. The part of the CDR3 DNA that was read is TGTGCCAGCAGCTTAGGGCAGAACACCGGGGAG. It encodes CASSLGQNTGE. The full CDR3 protein is CASSLGQNTGELFF. The full variable domain, its missing parts supplied by reference TRBV7-8 and TRBJ2-2, is GAGVSQSPRYKVAKRGQDVALRCDPISGHVSLFWYQQALGQGPEFLTYFQNEAQLDKSGLPSDRFFAERPEGSVSTLKIQRTQQEDSAVYLCASSLGQNTGELFFGEGSRLTVL.

Comments on this clone: The read terminates 3 residues before the CDR3 end, so the remaining end is supplied by the germline J gene. The chain uses TRBV30 and TRBJ1-1; D is unresolved. This CDR3 is built from 13 residues. CDR1 is GTSNPN and CDR2 is SVGIG in the germline V gene (reference sequence). Incomplete CDR3 DNA: TGTGCCTGGAGCCTCCAAACCGGGTCCGAA. It translates to CAWSLQTGSE. The CDR3, in full, reads CAWSLQTGSEAFF.